Below, 2 T cell receptor beta chains from the same sample are listed, as sequenced in a study of OX40 agonist ivuxolimab in advanced cancers. The table came from immunoSEQ multiplex PCR; TCRdb's copy has only in-frame clones and leaves some out. The sample contains 30,000 or so clones, around four fifths of which appear only once. The sample consisted of CD4+ or CD8+ T cells sorted from blood, taken in a trial of the OX40 agonist ivuxolimab. The receptor set was obtained from an adult with an advanced solid tumor such as melanoma, head and neck, liver or kidney cancer.

J is TRBJ1-4 and V is TRBV7-8; 10 bases agree with TRBD1. With V trimmed by 5 bases and J by 8 bases, 5 bases remained unmatched. CDR3 length equals 14 residues. Germline V gene sequence: CDR1 SGHVS, CDR2 FQNEAQ. The CDR3, as DNA: TGTGCCAGCAGCATTCGGGACAGGGGCGAAAAACTGTTTTTT. Translation gives CASSIRDRGEKLFF.

The chain combines TRBV27 with TRBJ1-4, with D unclear. V dropped 8 bases and J dropped 0 bases, with 13 bases sitting between them. CDR3 size: 15 residues. Looked up from germline, CDR1 is MNHEY and CDR2 is SMNVEV (reference sequence). CDR3 DNA sequence: TGTGCCAGCGCAACCGGACCGGCAACTAATGAAAAACTGTTTTTT. It translates to CASATGPATNEKLFF.